The rows below give T cell receptor beta chains drawn from one sample of a study of blood T cell repertoires in COVID-19. Sequencing used immunoSEQ multiplex PCR; TCRdb keeps in-frame clones, though not all of them. This sample yields about 84,000 clones, of which 70% to 90% are seen a single time; 1.2% belongs to the top ten. The specimen was peripheral blood. These TCRs come from a man aged 80 or over with active or convalescent COVID-19. Both conserved end residues are trimmed from each CDR3. The D gene is left open where the match is weak.

V	D	J	CDR3
TRBV11-2	NA	TRBJ1-1	ASSPPGGPTEAF
TRBV11-2	TRBD2	TRBJ2-7	ASSPKLSDLAGVYYEQY
TRBV18	TRBD1	TRBJ2-7	ASTETGIYEQY
TRBV5-1	NA	TRBJ1-1	ASSLLRDPNTEAF
TRBV4-3	TRBD2	TRBJ2-2	ASSQVRMSGRFVGELF
TRBV30	NA	TRBJ2-1	AWSPTTYRPNTRNEQF
TRBV5-8	NA	TRBJ1-5	ASNPGQGVRSNQPQH
TRBV19	TRBD1	TRBJ1-2	ASSIDRGSSGYT
TRBV6-2/TRBV6-3	NA	TRBJ2-3	ASSYSRTATDTQY
TRBV4-3	TRBD2	TRBJ2-1	ASSQGSSGRGFYEQF
TRBV5-6	TRBD2	TRBJ2-7	ASSLVRLAGGPGEREQY
TRBV18	NA	TRBJ1-4	ASSPLQERAGATNEKLF
TRBV6-6	TRBD1	TRBJ1-1	ATQGARGLNTEAF
TRBV19	TRBD2	TRBJ2-6	ASRSGLADPSGANVLT
TRBV6-5	NA	TRBJ2-7	ASSYGIAAYEQY
TRBV27	NA	TRBJ1-2	ASSLLKSGGAYGYT